The 24 T cell receptor beta chains in this list originate from one sample, sequenced in a study of tumor-infiltrating lymphocytes in primary liver carcinoma. Each 20-30 mg portion of unsorted bulk tissue served as the source for co-extraction of RNA and DNA. TCR beta cDNA was made from 500 ng total RNA with a constant-region primer. Researchers made the TCR beta libraries by running three nested multiplex PCR rounds with slightly modified ARM-PCR. Investigators reported that the first two PCR rounds, at roughly 10 cycles each, used TRBV1-TRBV30 forward primers with a C-beta reverse primer. TCRdb re-derived calls from the multiplex PCR reads in MiXCR, one entry per CDR3 protein. The sample lists 84,000 or so distinct CDR3 sequences, approximately 77% occurring once. Sequencing was done on a sample of liver tumor tissue from sampling region 1. Subset: tumor region T1, superior pole. These TCRs come from a man aged 35-49 years with primary liver carcinoma and hepatitis B virus infection.

This clonotype is a singleton in its sample. At one of its ends the junction is not consistent with the germline gene, which may arise from a read error. The chain couples TRBV14 to TRBJ2-1; 7 nucleotides line up with TRBD2. The CDR3 runs to 18 residues. Germline-derived CDR1 and CDR2 are SGHDN and FVKESK. The CDR3 sequence is CASSQRPSGGFSYNEQFF. Here the CDR3 DNA reads TGTGCCAGTAGCCAGAGGCCTAGCGGAGGGTTCTCCTACAATGAGCAGTTCTTC.

About this clonotype itself: A much larger clone lies a single base off, so this may be a read error. V usage is TRBV5-1 and J usage is TRBJ1-5; D unresolved. CDR1 is SGHRS, CDR2 YFSETQ, per germline. The CDR3 has 13 amino acids. CDR3 loop: CAGSIGSNQPQHF. In DNA, the CDR3 is TGCGCCGGCAGCATAGGGAGCAATCAGCCCCAGCATTTT. The whole variable domain, filled in from reference TRBV5-1 and TRBJ1-5, reads KAGVTQTPRYLIKTRGQQVTLSCSPISGHRSVSWYQQTPGQGLQFLFEYFSETQRNKGNFPGRFSGRQFSNSRSEMNVSTLELGDSALYLCAGSIGSNQPQHFGDGTRLSIL.

As regards this clonotype: The CDR3 ends on some other residue instead of the conserved phenylalanine or tryptophan, so this is likely a read error. The rearrangement uses TRBV11-2 and TRBJ2-1; 12 positions match TRBD2. Matching the DNA end better, TRBJ2-7 makes the J call doubtful. The CDR3 is 16 residues long. Germline V CDR1 and CDR2: SGHAT, FQNNGV. DNA for the CDR3: TGTGTCATCAGCTTTCGACTAGCGGGAGATTTCAATGAGCAGTACTTA. Residues: CVISFRLAGDFNEQYL.

A word on this clonotype: Germline is not matched at one junction end, which may reflect a read error. V gene TRBV12-3 or TRBV12-4 combines with J gene TRBJ2-1, with 10 nucleotides matching TRBD2. This CDR3 comprises 13 residues. As DNA, the CDR3 is TGTGTCAGCAGTTCCCTCCTAGCGGGAGTTTCGTTCTTC. This gives the protein CVSSSLLAGVSFF.

This clonotype was recorded once. In nucleotides, the CDR3 is TGTGCCAGCACTAGGGGGCGCGTCGGCAATCAGCCCCAGTATTTT. Translation gives CASTRGRVGNQPQYF. The rearrangement uses TRBV2 and TRBJ1-5; 7 bases line up with TRBD1. Judging by the DNA end, TRBJ2-3 fits better; the J call may be wrong. Germline loops: CDR1 SNHLY, CDR2 FYNNEI. The CDR3 runs 15 residues.

Turning to this clonotype: A single base separates this from a much larger clone, so it may be a read error. In DNA, the CDR3 is TGTGCCAGCAGCTCGGGACTAGCCCGAGAATTCCAAGAGACCCTGTACTTC. This translates into CASSSGLAREFQETLYF. This chain links TRBV5-4 with TRBJ2-5, with 9 bases matching TRBD2. CDR1 SGHNT and CDR2 YYREEE come from the germline V gene (reference sequence). The CDR3 length is 17 residues.

This clonotype turned up a few times. The chain recombines TRBV5-1 with TRBJ2-5, with no clear D. This CDR3 is built from 16 residues. V was trimmed by 0 bases and J by 1 base, leaving 13 bases between them. CDR1 SGHRS and CDR2 YFSETQ come from the germline V gene. CDR3 DNA: TGCGCCAGCAGCTTGGGGCCCGACATGACCCAAGAGACCCAGTACTTC. Its translation: CASSLGPDMTQETQYF.

This clonotype was counted a single time. This clone may be a read error of a much larger clone one base away. The chain uses TRBV6-4 and TRBJ2-1; 12 positions match TRBD2. In germline, CDR1 is MRHNA, CDR2 SNTAGT. J gave up 4 bases and V 10 bases, and 8 bases lay outside the gene matches. The CDR3 is 15 residues long. CDR3 in amino acids: CANSPLAGGYNEQFF. In DNA form, the CDR3 reads TGTGCCAACAGCCCACTAGCGGGAGGTTACAATGAGCAGTTCTTC.

About this clonotype itself: One junction end does not reproduce the germline sequence, and a read error may be involved. The V and J genes are TRBV4-1 and TRBJ2-2; either TRBD1 or TRBD2 may fit D (7 bases each). CDR3 length equals 14 residues. CDR1 is MGHRA and CDR2 is YSYEKL in the germline V gene. The CDR3 region is CASRLGGQGGGLFF. The CDR3 DNA is TGCGCCAGTAGACTAGGGGGCCAGGGCGGGGGGCTGTTTTTT.

A note on this clonotype: A read error may produce the germline difference seen at one junction end. The CDR3 region is CAGSGLAGVTGELFF. For the CDR3, the DNA is TGTGCCGGCAGTGGATTAGCGGGAGTAACCGGGGAGCTGTTTTTT. The genes are TRBV6-5 and TRBJ2-2; 9 bases fit TRBD2. Per the germline V gene, CDR1 is MNHEY and CDR2 is SVGAGI. The CDR3 spans 15 residues.

The chain carries TRBV6-1 and TRBJ1-5, with 9 bases fitting TRBD1. This CDR3 spans 14 amino acids. CDR1 and CDR2 from the germline V gene are MNHNS and SASEGT. Losses at the gene ends were 10 bases for V and 4 bases for J; bases not matched to a gene: 8. This chain's CDR3 is CANRAGQGNQPQHF. DNA of the CDR3: TGTGCCAACAGGGCAGGACAGGGGAATCAGCCCCAGCATTTT.

There are many counts of this clonotype. This chain uses TRBV28 with TRBJ2-3; 7 bases line up with TRBD1. With 2 bases clipped from V and 3 bases from J, the junction kept 5 bases outside the gene matches. The CDR3 is made up of 15 amino acids. Per germline, CDR1 MDHEN and CDR2 SYDVKM. The CDR3 reads CASSLQGDNTDTQYF. CDR3 coding DNA: TGTGCCAGCAGTTTACAGGGGGACAATACAGATACGCAGTATTTT.

Turning to this clonotype: An end of the junction does not agree with germline; a read error may underlie this. The chain joins TRBV30 to TRBJ1-5; D unclear. Germline V gives CDR1 GTSNPN, CDR2 SVGIG (reference sequence). The CDR3 consists of 12 residues. CDR3 loop: CACETSNRPQHF. The CDR3, as DNA: TGCGCCTGCGAGACAAGCAATCGGCCCCAGCATTTT.

Details on this clonotype: A single base separates this from a much larger clone, so it may be a read error. The rearrangement links TRBV25-1 to TRBJ1-1; possibly TRBD1 for D (6 bases). Germline CDR1 is MGHDK and CDR2 is SYGVNS. V was clipped by 6 bases and J by 3 bases, with 8 bases between them. This CDR3 has 12 amino acids. The CDR3: CASRNRDTEAFF. The CDR3 nucleotides are TGTGCCAGCAGAAACAGGGACACTGAAGCTTTCTTT.

Comments on this clonotype: This may stem from a read error, because a much larger clone lies one nucleotide away. The gene calls are TRBV28 and TRBJ2-1; D remains ambiguous. The CDR3 totals 15 residues. The V gene's germline CDR1 is MDHEN and CDR2 SYDVKM. The germline V and J ends were trimmed by 3 bases and 9 bases, with 18 bases remaining between them. The CDR3 sequence is CASSFFSAPKPEQFF. In nucleotides, the CDR3 is TGTGCCAGCAGTTTCTTTTCGGCTCCCAAGCCTGAGCAGTTCTTC.

This clonotype has just a few counts. The genes are TRBV6-5 and TRBJ1-2; 9 bases agree with TRBD1. Germline values: CDR1 MNHEY, CDR2 SVGAGI. The CDR3 spans 13 residues. With V trimmed by 6 bases and J by 14 bases, 13 bases remained unmatched. CDR3 coding DNA: TGTGCCAGCAGCCCCCGGACAGGGGCTGACTATACCTTC. Its translation is CASSPRTGADYTF.

V and J are TRBV2 and TRBJ1-1; no clear D. The CDR3 loop spans 13 amino acids. CDR1 SNHLY and CDR2 FYNNEI come from the germline V gene. The V and J ends lost 5 bases and 6 bases respectively, with 13 bases between them. The CDR3 DNA reads TGTGCCAGCAGTAGAACACGAAACGCTGAAGCTTTCTTT. Translation: CASSRTRNAEAFF.

This clonotype was found a few times. The chain employs TRBV2 and TRBJ2-3; D unclear. The CDR3 extends over 13 amino acids. V was clipped by 4 bases and J by 3 bases, with 8 bases between them. Germline CDR1 reads SNHLY; CDR2 reads FYNNEI. The CDR3, as DNA: TGTGCCAGCAGTGCCCAGCAGACAGATACGCAGTATTTT. This sequence encodes CASSAQQTDTQYF.

The genes are TRBV10-3 and TRBJ2-7, with no clear D. With 7 bases removed from V and 3 bases from J, the gap between germline ends came to 19 bases. The germline V gene encodes CDR1 ENHRY and CDR2 SYGVKD. The CDR3 loop spans 15 amino acids. CDR3 region: CAINAGEQQDYEQYF. CDR3 in DNA: TGTGCCATCAACGCAGGAGAACAGCAAGACTACGAGCAGTACTTC.

Note on this clonotype: Sequence at one end of the junction differs from germline and may be a read error. This rearrangement joins TRBV5-1 to TRBJ2-3; a possible D gene is TRBD2 (6 bases). This CDR3 has 16 amino acids. Per germline, CDR1 SGHRS and CDR2 YFSETQ. CDR3 DNA: TGCGCCAGCAGCTTGGGTTTAGCGGAGTCCACAGATGCGCAGTATTTT. This codes for CASSLGLAESTDAQYF.

The CDR3 is CAITPAFVGAGTEAFF. The CDR3 coding sequence is TGTGCCATCACCCCTGCCTTTGTGGGGGCTGGGACTGAAGCTTTCTTT. The rearrangement uses TRBV28 and TRBJ1-1; a weak D match, TRBD1 (6 bases). There are 16 residues in the CDR3. Germline CDR1 reads MDHEN; CDR2 reads SYDVKM. Deletions cut 10 bases from V and 5 bases from J, with 26 bases between. The variable domain in full, completed from reference TRBV28 and TRBJ1-1, reads DVKVTQSSRYLVKRTGEKVFLECVQDMDHENMFWYRQDPGLGLRLIYFSYDVKMKEKGDIPEGYSVSREKKERFSLILESASTNQTSMYLCAITPAFVGAGTEAFFGQGTRLTVV.

As to this clonotype: Relative to the germline gene, one junction end is altered; a read error may explain this. V is TRBV11-1 and J is TRBJ2-1, with TRBD2 identical over 10 bases. The CDR3 has 17 residues. CDR1 and CDR2 (germline): SGHAT, FQDESV (reference sequence). The CDR3 sequence: CASSLGLARDVDNEQFF. For the CDR3, the DNA is TGTGCCAGCAGCCTGGGACTAGCGAGAGATGTTGACAATGAGCAGTTTTTC. The variable domain in full, with the rest retrieved from reference TRBV11-1 and TRBJ2-1, is EAEVAQSPRYKITEKSQAVAFWCDPISGHATLYWYRQILGQGPELLVQFQDESVVDDSQLPKDRFSAERLKGVDSTLKIQPAELGDSAMYLCASSLGLARDVDNEQFFGPGTRLTVL.

By share, this clonotype counts as medium-sized. CDR3 region: CASSYASDGTGEQYF. The CDR3 region has the DNA TGTGCCAGCAGTTACGCCTCAGACGGGACAGGGGAGCAGTACTTC. The chain links TRBV6-5 to TRBJ2-7; the match to TRBD1 covers 9 bases. CDR1 is MNHEY and CDR2 is SVGAGI in the germline V gene. J lost 7 bases, V lost 2 bases, and 9 bases had no gene match. The CDR3 totals 15 residues.

About this clonotype itself: Compared with germline, one end of the junction differs, possibly owing to a read error. J is TRBJ2-7 and V is TRBV10-3; 7 positions agree with TRBD2. Germline V gives CDR1 ENHRY, CDR2 SYGVKD. The CDR3 runs to 13 residues. CDR3 coding DNA: TGTGTCATCAGTGGGCTAGCGGACCACGAGGAGTACTTC. Translation: CVISGLADHEEYF.